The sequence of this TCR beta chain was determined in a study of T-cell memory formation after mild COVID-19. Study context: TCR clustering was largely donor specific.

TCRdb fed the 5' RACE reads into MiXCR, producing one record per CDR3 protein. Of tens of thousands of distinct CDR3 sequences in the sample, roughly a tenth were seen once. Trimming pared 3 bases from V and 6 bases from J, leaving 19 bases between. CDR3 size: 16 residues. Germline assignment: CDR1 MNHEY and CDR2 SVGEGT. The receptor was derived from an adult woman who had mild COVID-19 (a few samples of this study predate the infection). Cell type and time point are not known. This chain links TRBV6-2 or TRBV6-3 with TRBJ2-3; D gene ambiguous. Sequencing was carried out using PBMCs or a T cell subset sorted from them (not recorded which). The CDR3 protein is CASSYQKVRARDTQYF. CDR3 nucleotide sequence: TGTGCCAGCAGTTATCAAAAAGTTCGGGCTAGGGATACGCAGTATTTT.